These 16 T cell receptor beta chains were all obtained from the same sample, sequenced in a study of blood T cell repertoires in COVID-19. Some clones are missing from TCRdb's copy, which holds only in-frame ones; the method was immunoSEQ multiplex PCR. The repertoire has about 290,000 clones, 85% to 90% of them found once; the top ten carry over 8.5%. The sequenced sample was peripheral blood. All receptors derive from a woman in her twenties or thirties with COVID-19, enrolled during active disease.

This chain links TRBV4-1 with TRBJ1-1; D is unclear. The CDR3 runs to 15 residues. The V and J ends lost 3 bases and 1 base respectively, with 12 bases between them. Germline V gives CDR1 MGHRA, CDR2 YSYEKL. The CDR3 protein is CASSHDHRGNTEAFF. In DNA, the CDR3 is TGCGCCAGCAGCCATGACCATCGGGGGAACACTGAAGCTTTCTTT.

This clone was observed a single time. The chain combines TRBV21-1 with TRBJ1-5. TRBV21-1 is assigned pseudogene status. This CDR3 spans 17 amino acids. In DNA form, the CDR3 reads TGTGCCAGCAGCAAAGAAGGCAGGGAGGTCGGCAATCAGCCCCAGCATTTT. It encodes CASSKEGREVGNQPQHF.

The chain links TRBV20-1 to TRBJ2-5; 8 bases are shared with TRBD1. CDR1 DFQATT and CDR2 SNEGSKA come from the germline V gene (reference sequence). The length of the CDR3 is 15 residues. The junction had 11 bases not matched to a gene; V was cut back by 3 bases and J by 5 bases. The CDR3 spells CSASSDRGVSETQYF. The CDR3 region has the DNA TGCAGTGCTAGTAGCGACAGGGGAGTTTCTGAGACCCAGTACTTC.

Concerning this clone itself: The identical CDR3 is also encoded by other nucleotide sequences in the sample. This sequence joins TRBV9 and TRBJ1-1; D remains unclear. Per germline, CDR1 SGDLS and CDR2 YYNGEE. Trimming took 0 bases from V and 0 from J, leaving 6 bases between them. This CDR3 spans 14 amino acids. The CDR3 DNA sequence: TGTGCCAGCAGCGTAGGAGGGATGAACACTGAAGCTTTCTTT. Translating it yields CASSVGGMNTEAFF.

The chain combines TRBV7-8 with TRBJ2-1, with TRBD2 matching 8 bases. CDR3 length equals 16 residues. The germline gives CDR1 SGHVS, CDR2 FQNEAQ. Trimming cost V 0 bases and J 9 bases; bases outside gene matches: 10. CDR3 DNA sequence: TGTGCCAGCAGCTTAGCGTTTCGCGGGGGGCGTGGTGAGCAGTTCTTC. Amino acids: CASSLAFRGGRGEQFF.

The V gene is TRBV1, the J gene TRBJ2-3; TRBD2 is the table's D call, not checked against the DNA. TRBV1 is a documented pseudogene. This CDR3 comprises 14 residues. CDR3 amino acids: CTSPGGTSTDTQYF. For the CDR3, the DNA is TGCACCAGCCCGGGCGGGACTAGCACAGATACGCAGTATTTT.

This clone was recorded once. The chain uses TRBV16 and TRBJ2-1; 7 bases are a match to TRBD2. Germline V lookup: CDR1 KGHSY, CDR2 FQNENV. With 4 bases clipped from V and 4 bases from J, the junction kept 13 bases outside the gene matches. CDR3 length: 17 residues. In DNA, the CDR3 is TGTGCCAGCAGCCCCTATAAAGGCGGGGGAGTTTACAATGAGCAGTTCTTC. It is translated as CASSPYKGGGVYNEQFF.

The chain is built from TRBV5-4 and TRBJ2-3; 12 bases map to TRBD2. This CDR3 has 17 amino acids. The J segment lost 1 base and the V segment lost 0 bases, leaving 3 bases of the junction unmatched. The germline V gene encodes CDR1 SGHNT and CDR2 YYREEE (reference sequence). CDR3 residues: CASSLGRTSGGTDTQYF. In nucleotides, the CDR3 is TGTGCCAGCAGCTTGGGTAGGACTAGCGGGGGCACAGATACGCAGTATTTT. The full variable domain, completed using reference TRBV5-4 and TRBJ2-3, is ETGVTQSPTHLIKTRGQQVTLRCSSQSGHNTVSWYQQALGQGPQFIFQYYREEENGRGNFPPRFSGLQFPNYSSELNVNALELDDSALYLCASSLGRTSGGTDTQYFGPGTRLTVL.

The chain carries TRBV3-1 (or the pseudogene TRBV3-2) and TRBJ2-3; the D gene is possibly TRBD2 (7 bases). Trimming took off 4 bases at V and 5 bases at J, with 16 bases between the two ends. CDR3 length: 15 amino acids. The germline V gene encodes CDR1 LGHDT and CDR2 YNNKEL (reference sequence). The CDR3 reads CASSPQGGTGDTQYF. CDR3 sequence (DNA): TGTGCCAGCAGCCCACAGGGAGGGACCGGAGATACGCAGTATTTT.

The chain joins TRBV6-5 to TRBJ2-2, with D uncertain. The CDR3 spans 15 residues. CDR1 MNHEY and CDR2 SVGAGI come from the germline V gene. V dropped 6 bases and J dropped 1 base, with 12 bases sitting between them. CDR3 DNA: TGTGCCAGCAGGTTTGACAATCGGAACACCGGGGAGCTGTTTTTT. Translated, it gives CASRFDNRNTGELFF.

A single count supports this clone. The identical CDR3 is also encoded by other nucleotide sequences in the sample. V is TRBV12-3 or TRBV12-4 and J is TRBJ1-1; D not certain. This CDR3 comprises 13 residues. Trimming removed 3 bases from V and 1 base from J, with 6 bases in between. The CDR3 reads CASSLGGNTEAFF. DNA for the CDR3: TGTGCCAGCAGTTTGGGAGGGAACACTGAAGCTTTCTTT.

The rearrangement links TRBV30 to TRBJ2-1, with 11 positions matching TRBD1. Germline CDR1 reads GTSNPN; CDR2 reads SVGIG (reference sequence). J was trimmed by 3 bases and V by 8 bases; bases with no gene match: 3. This CDR3 has 13 residues. CDR3 in amino acids: CAGGTGGYNEQFF. The CDR3, as DNA: TGTGCCGGGGGGACAGGGGGCTACAATGAGCAGTTCTTC.

For this clone: Other DNA sequences from this sample encode an identical CDR3 as well. This chain joins TRBV27 and TRBJ1-1; 11 nucleotides align to TRBD1. Unmatched junction bases numbered 1, after V lost 3 bases and J lost 1 base. The CDR3 runs 15 residues. The germline V gene has CDR1 MNHEY and CDR2 SMNVEV (reference sequence). As DNA, the CDR3 is TGTGCCAGCAGTTTTGGGACAGGGGGGAACACTGAAGCTTTCTTT. Protein: CASSFGTGGNTEAFF.

The rearrangement uses TRBV7-9 and TRBJ2-7; 9 bases align to TRBD2. Trimming cost V 4 bases and J 1 base; bases outside gene matches: 5. CDR1 is SEHNR, CDR2 FQNEAQ, per germline (reference sequence). CDR3 length: 15 amino acids. The CDR3 spells CASSSRAGGSYEQYF. CDR3 bases: TGTGCCAGCAGCTCCCGCGCGGGGGGGTCCTACGAGCAGTACTTC.

This clone was found once. The chain uses TRBV4-1 and TRBJ2-2; D remains ambiguous. The CDR3 extends over 15 amino acids. CDR1 MGHRA and CDR2 YSYEKL come from the germline V gene. V lost 0 bases and J 1 base, leaving 6 bases between the germline ends. The CDR3 nucleotides are TGCGCCAGCAGCCAAGATCCGGGGAACACCGGGGAGCTGTTTTTT. Translating it yields CASSQDPGNTGELFF.

The chain combines TRBV6-5 with TRBJ1-2; D gene uncertain. Germline V CDR1 and CDR2: MNHEY, SVGAGI. The CDR3 extends over 16 amino acids. Trimming pared 2 bases from V and 5 bases from J, leaving 18 bases between. The CDR3 region has the DNA TGTGCCAGCAGTTACCTACTAACATCCTCCAAGTATGGCTACACCTTC. Amino acids: CASSYLLTSSKYGYTF.